Below are 20 T cell receptor beta chains sequenced from a single sample in a study of immune evolution from preneoplasia to lung adenocarcinoma. Measured with immunoSEQ multiplex PCR; TCRdb has only the in-frame clones, and not every one. The sample has 8,500 to 14,000 clones, roughly 79% seen once. Input material: FFPE minimally invasive lung adenocarcinoma tissue. The receptors were sampled from a person between 60 and 79 years old with lung adenocarcinoma.

The V call is TRBV5-1, the J call TRBJ1-2, with 8 bases that match TRBD1. This CDR3 contains 15 residues. CDR1 SGHRS and CDR2 YFSETQ come from the germline V gene. V shed 4 bases and J 4 bases; nucleotides not matched to a gene: 9. This CDR3 reads CASSRPGQELYGYTF. The CDR3 DNA reads TGCGCCAGCAGCCGACCGGGACAGGAGCTCTATGGCTACACCTTC.

The V call is TRBV6-6, the J call TRBJ1-5; TRBD1 might be the D (6 bases). The V and J ends lost 1 base and 7 bases respectively, with 11 bases between them. Germline V gene lookup returns CDR1 MNHNY and CDR2 SVGAGI (reference sequence). The CDR3 length is 14 residues. The CDR3 protein is CASSYLGGSQPQHF. CDR3 nucleotides: TGTGCCAGCAGTTACTTGGGGGGCAGCCAGCCCCAGCATTTT.

This clone has only one observation. This rearrangement joins TRBV28 to TRBJ1-2; D unresolved. Germline V gene sequence: CDR1 MDHEN, CDR2 SYDVKM. V dropped 1 base and J dropped 6 bases, with 9 bases sitting between them. The CDR3 contains 13 residues. This CDR3 is CASSLLAVNGYTF. Here the CDR3 DNA reads TGTGCCAGCAGTTTATTGGCAGTAAATGGCTACACCTTC.

The V and J genes are TRBV11-3 and TRBJ2-1; D unclear. The germline CDR1 and CDR2 sequences are SGHNT and YENEEA. V lost 0 bases and J lost 8, with 14 bases in between. The CDR3 extends over 15 amino acids. The CDR3 bases are TGTGCCAGCAGCTTAGATCCTATTTCGGGTGATGAGCAGTTCTTC. This sequence encodes CASSLDPISGDEQFF.

This clone was counted once. V and J are TRBV28 and TRBJ2-7, with 9 bases fitting TRBD1. There are 14 residues in the CDR3. Per germline, CDR1 MDHEN and CDR2 SYDVKM. V lost 7 bases and J lost 3; bases outside the gene matches: 7. The CDR3: CASTRVGQGYEQYF. CDR3 nucleotide sequence: TGTGCCAGCACGCGCGTGGGACAGGGCTACGAGCAGTACTTC.

The CDR3 DNA reads TGTGCCAGCAGTTACTCGATACCCCGGGGCACCATATATTTT. Its translation: CASSYSIPRGTIYF. The rearrangement uses TRBV6-5 and TRBJ1-3; D ambiguous. This CDR3 region has 14 residues. CDR1 is MNHEY, CDR2 SVGAGI, per germline. The V and J ends lost 0 bases and 9 bases respectively, with 12 bases between them.

Comments on this clone: The same CDR3 arises from other DNA sequences in this sample as well. The V gene is TRBV27, the J gene TRBJ2-5; D may be TRBD2 (7 bases). Trimming took off 8 bases at V and 5 bases at J, with 18 bases between the two ends. This CDR3 has 14 residues. The germline V gene encodes CDR1 MNHEY and CDR2 SMNVEV (reference sequence). The CDR3 nucleotides read TGTGCCAGCTCCTTAAGGGGGGGCGGGGAGACCCAGTACTTC. The encoded protein is CASSLRGGGETQYF.

This clone was detected only a few times. This specimen includes other DNA sequences encoding the same CDR3. In DNA form, the CDR3 reads TGCGCCAGCAGCTTGGGGACAGGGCCCAATGAGCAGTTCTTC. Its protein product is CASSLGTGPNEQFF. The chain uses TRBV5-1 and TRBJ2-1, with TRBD1 matching 8 bases. This CDR3 has 14 amino acids. The V gene's germline CDR1 is SGHRS and CDR2 YFSETQ. The V gene end was trimmed by 0 bases and the J gene end by 6 bases; junction bases not matched to a gene: 2.

The V and J genes are TRBV6-5 and TRBJ1-5, with 7 bases matching TRBD1. Germline V CDR1 and CDR2: MNHEY, SVGAGI. The CDR3 extends over 15 amino acids. V was clipped by 4 bases and J by 1 base; unmatched bases: 4. As DNA, the CDR3 is TGTGCCAGCAGTTCGTCACAGGGGAGCAATCAGCCCCAGCATTTT. Translated: CASSSSQGSNQPQHF.

The V gene is TRBV6-1, the J gene TRBJ2-1, with 10 bases fitting TRBD2. V lost 0 bases and J lost 6; bases outside the gene matches: 5. CDR3 length equals 16 residues. The germline CDR1 and CDR2 sequences are MNHNS and SASEGT. This CDR3 is CASSEARTSGRNEQFF. CDR3 bases: TGTGCCAGCAGTGAAGCACGGACTAGCGGCCGCAATGAGCAGTTCTTC.

The chain carries TRBV5-1 and TRBJ1-6, with D possibly TRBD1 on 5 matching bases. Germline V lookup: CDR1 SGHRS, CDR2 YFSETQ. The V and J ends lost 5 bases and 10 bases respectively, with 19 bases between them. This CDR3 is 15 amino acids long. The CDR3 spells CASRKSPGDESPLHF. CDR3 sequence (DNA): TGCGCCAGCAGAAAAAGTCCGGGGGATGAGTCACCCCTCCACTTT.

On this clone itself: A read error may produce the germline difference seen at one junction end. Within the sample, other DNA sequences also encode this same CDR3. The chain couples TRBV29-1 to TRBJ2-7, with D tentatively TRBD1 or TRBD2 (5 bases each). Germline CDR1 is SQVTM and CDR2 is ANQGSEA. The CDR3 is 12 residues long. CDR3 nucleotide sequence: TGCAGCGTCTCCATAGGGACCTATGAGCAGTACTTC. As protein: CSVSIGTYEQYF.

This chain links TRBV4-1 with TRBJ1-4; D remains ambiguous. The V end lost 1 base, the J end lost 8 bases, and 14 bases lay between the germline ends. Germline V gene sequence: CDR1 MGHRA, CDR2 YSYEKL. This CDR3 contains 15 residues. Here the CDR3 reads CASSQGRSFVEKLFF. The CDR3 DNA reads TGCGCCAGCAGCCAAGGGCGATCTTTTGTCGAAAAACTGTTTTTT.

The gene calls are TRBV10-2 and TRBJ1-5; weak D call: TRBD1 (6 bases). CDR1 WSHSY and CDR2 SAAADI come from the germline V gene. This CDR3 region has 14 residues. V gave up 2 bases and J gave up 6 bases, with 11 bases separating them. The CDR3 reads CASSEQGSGQPQHF. In DNA form, the CDR3 reads TGCGCCAGCAGTGAGCAGGGGTCCGGTCAGCCCCAGCATTTT.

The rearrangement uses TRBV7-9 and TRBJ2-4, with 9 bases lining up with TRBD1. The CDR3 length is 15 residues. After removal of 7 bases from V and 5 bases from J, the junction contained 9 bases not matched to a gene. Germline V gives CDR1 SEHNR, CDR2 FQNEAQ (reference sequence). The CDR3 sequence: CASTGMRTGENIQYF. The CDR3 DNA follows: TGTGCCAGCACCGGCATGAGGACAGGGGAAAACATTCAGTACTTC.

This chain links TRBV9 with TRBJ2-1, with D perhaps matching TRBD1 (5 bases). This CDR3 contains 15 residues. The germline CDR1 and CDR2 sequences are SGDLS and YYNGEE. V gave up 4 bases and J gave up 2 bases, with 13 bases separating them. In DNA, the CDR3 is TGTGCCAGCAGCCTCAGGGTAGGGACCTACAATGAGCAGTTCTTC. Amino acid sequence: CASSLRVGTYNEQFF.

This chain uses TRBV5-4 with TRBJ1-2; D is unresolved. CDR1 SGHNT and CDR2 YYREEE come from the germline V gene (reference sequence). V was shortened by 6 bases and J by 3 bases, with 21 bases between the two germline ends. The CDR3 is 16 amino acids. This CDR3 reads CASTLGGEAPYYGYTF. Written as DNA, the CDR3 is TGTGCCAGCACCCTTGGTGGGGAGGCCCCGTACTATGGCTACACCTTC.

The chain has TRBV12-5 and TRBJ1-1; D remains unclear. In germline, CDR1 is LGHNT, CDR2 FRNRAP. The V end lost 0 bases, the J end lost 1 base, and 6 bases lay between the germline ends. CDR3 length: 14 residues. CDR3 DNA sequence: TGTGCTAGTGGTTTGGTACTCCAGAACACTGAAGCTTTCTTT. This encodes CASGLVLQNTEAFF.

The rearrangement links TRBV28 to TRBJ1-2, with 8 positions matching TRBD1. CDR3 length equals 15 residues. V was pared by 5 bases and J by 4 bases, with 9 bases of the junction left unmatched. Germline CDR1 and CDR2: MDHEN and SYDVKM. The CDR3 sequence is CASSHSGGVFYGYTF. The CDR3 coding sequence is TGTGCCAGCAGTCATTCAGGGGGCGTTTTCTATGGCTACACCTTC.

The chain has TRBV19 and TRBJ1-1; the match to TRBD1 covers 8 bases. V was clipped by 5 bases and J by 8 bases; unmatched bases: 10. This CDR3 spans 14 amino acids. The germline gives CDR1 LNHDA, CDR2 SQIVND (reference sequence). CDR3 sequence reads: CASSHSDRAAEAFF. The CDR3 region has the DNA TGTGCCAGTAGTCACTCGGACAGGGCAGCAGAAGCTTTCTTT.